The rows below give T cell receptor beta chains drawn from one sample of a study of blood T cell repertoires in COVID-19. Assay used: immunoSEQ multiplex PCR; TCRdb lists only in-frame clones, some missing. The table has about 200,000 clones, 70% to 90% seen once. Source material: peripheral blood. All receptors derive from a woman between 65 and 79 years old with acute or convalescent COVID-19. Each CDR3 is given with its conserved first and last residue. Fields, in order: CDR3 DNA, CDR3 protein, J gene, D gene, clone size, V gene, CDR3 length. D genes are given only for firm matches. Some rows mark clone size as missing; the rest say once, few, many or name a class of expanded clone.

CDR3nt: TGTGCCAGCAGCTTAGACCCCCGAGCGGACTACGAGCAGTACTTC
CDR3aa: CASSLDPRADYEQYF
j_gene: TRBJ2-7
d_gene: NA
abundance: NA
v_gene: TRBV11-2
len: 15

CDR3nt: TGTGCCAGCAGCCGACAGACAGCCACAGATACGCAGTATTTT
CDR3aa: CASSRQTATDTQYF
j_gene: TRBJ2-3
d_gene: NA
abundance: NA
v_gene: TRBV5-5
len: 14

CDR3nt: TGCGCCAGCAGCGCGGGAAGCTCTGGAAACACCATATATTTT
CDR3aa: CASSAGSSGNTIYF
j_gene: TRBJ1-3
d_gene: NA
abundance: NA
v_gene: TRBV5-1
len: 14

CDR3nt: TGCAGCGCGGGGACAGCTAAGGGCTACACCTTC
CDR3aa: CSAGTAKGYTF
j_gene: TRBJ1-2
d_gene: TRBD1
abundance: NA
v_gene: TRBV29-1
len: 11

CDR3nt: TGTGCCAGCAGTGAACAGGGGATATCTCAGCCCCAGCATTTT
CDR3aa: CASSEQGISQPQHF
j_gene: TRBJ1-5
d_gene: NA
abundance: NA
v_gene: TRBV25-1
len: 14

CDR3nt: TGTGCCAGCAGCTTAGCGGGCCAGATTAATCAGCCCCAGCATTTT
CDR3aa: CASSLAGQINQPQHF
j_gene: TRBJ1-5
d_gene: NA
abundance: few
v_gene: TRBV7-2
len: 15

CDR3nt: TGTGCCACGAGGGGCAGCGGGAGCGACGAGCAGTACTTC
CDR3aa: CATRGSGSDEQYF
j_gene: TRBJ2-7
d_gene: TRBD2
abundance: NA
v_gene: TRBV24-1
len: 13

CDR3nt: TGTGCCAGCAGCTTGATTGTCAGCGTCGAGCAGTACTTC
CDR3aa: CASSLIVSVEQYF
j_gene: TRBJ2-7
d_gene: NA
abundance: NA
v_gene: TRBV5-6
len: 13

CDR3nt: TGCGCCAGCAGCTTGGAGGCAGGGCAACAGCCCCAGCATTTT
CDR3aa: CASSLEAGQQPQHF
j_gene: TRBJ1-5
d_gene: NA
abundance: NA
v_gene: TRBV5-1
len: 14

CDR3nt: TGTGCCAGCAGGGGACTAGCGGACACCGGGGAGCTGTTTTTT
CDR3aa: CASRGLADTGELFF
j_gene: TRBJ2-2
d_gene: TRBD2
abundance: once
v_gene: TRBV6-5
len: 14

CDR3nt: TGTGCCAGCTCACCACTGACAGGGGGATACCAAGAGACCCAGTACTTC
CDR3aa: CASSPLTGGYQETQYF
j_gene: TRBJ2-5
d_gene: TRBD1
abundance: NA
v_gene: TRBV18
len: 16

CDR3nt: TGTGCCAGCAGCTTGATTTCGGGACAGGGTGACTCACCCCTCCACTTT
CDR3aa: CASSLISGQGDSPLHF
j_gene: TRBJ1-6
d_gene: TRBD1
abundance: NA
v_gene: TRBV11-3
len: 16

CDR3nt: TGTGCCAGCAGTAAGCGACTAGACCTACGAGCGCAGTACTTC
CDR3aa: CASSKRLDLRAQYF
j_gene: TRBJ2-7
d_gene: NA
abundance: once
v_gene: TRBV6-2/TRBV6-3
len: 14

CDR3nt: TGTGCCAGCAGTTACTCGGCAGCGGGAGGCTACGAGCAGTACTTC
CDR3aa: CASSYSAAGGYEQYF
j_gene: TRBJ2-7
d_gene: TRBD2
abundance: NA
v_gene: TRBV6-6
len: 15

CDR3nt: TGTGCCAGCAGCCCCTCTAAACAGGGAAGGAGTGAAAAACTGTTTTTT
CDR3aa: CASSPSKQGRSEKLFF
j_gene: TRBJ1-4
d_gene: NA
abundance: NA
v_gene: TRBV28
len: 16

CDR3nt: TGCGCCAGCAGCTTCGGGGGAGCAGAGACCCAGTACTTC
CDR3aa: CASSFGGAETQYF
j_gene: TRBJ2-5
d_gene: NA
abundance: NA
v_gene: TRBV5-1
len: 13

CDR3nt: TGTGCCAGCTCACCGCTACCCAGGGGCGTGTACACTGAAGCTTTCTTT
CDR3aa: CASSPLPRGVYTEAFF
j_gene: TRBJ1-1
d_gene: NA
abundance: few
v_gene: TRBV18
len: 16

CDR3nt: TGTGCCAGCAGTTTAACCGGGACAGAGGGCGAGCAGTACTTC
CDR3aa: CASSLTGTEGEQYF
j_gene: TRBJ2-7
d_gene: TRBD1
abundance: NA
v_gene: TRBV28
len: 14

CDR3nt: TGTGCCAGCAGCCAAATACAGGGGGCGAGCTCTGGGGCCAACGTCCTGACTTTC
CDR3aa: CASSQIQGASSGANVLTF
j_gene: TRBJ2-6
d_gene: TRBD1
abundance: NA
v_gene: TRBV28
len: 18

CDR3nt: TGTGCCAGCAGCGTAGCGGGTGATGATACTGAAGCTTTCTTT
CDR3aa: CASSVAGDDTEAFF
j_gene: TRBJ1-1
d_gene: NA
abundance: NA
v_gene: TRBV9
len: 14

CDR3nt: TGTGCCAGCAGCCCCCTTAACCAGCGGGAGGTCTTCTCCTACGAGCAGTACTTC
CDR3aa: CASSPLNQREVFSYEQYF
j_gene: TRBJ2-7
d_gene: TRBD2
abundance: few
v_gene: TRBV7-9
len: 18

CDR3nt: TGTGCCAGCAGAAACCGGGACAGGGGCTACAATGAGCAGTTCTTC
CDR3aa: CASRNRDRGYNEQFF
j_gene: TRBJ2-1
d_gene: TRBD1
abundance: NA
v_gene: TRBV27
len: 15

CDR3nt: TGTGCCAGCAGTTCTCCTAGGGGACTAGCGGCAAGAGAGCAGTACTTC
CDR3aa: CASSSPRGLAAREQYF
j_gene: TRBJ2-7
d_gene: TRBD2
abundance: NA
v_gene: TRBV2
len: 16

CDR3nt: TGTGCCAGCAGAATGGGGCAGGGAAACTATGGCTACACCTTC
CDR3aa: CASRMGQGNYGYTF
j_gene: TRBJ1-2
d_gene: NA
abundance: NA
v_gene: TRBV6-5
len: 14

CDR3nt: TGCGCCAGCAGCTCCTCGGGACAGAAGGTTGAGCAGTTCTTC
CDR3aa: CASSSSGQKVEQFF
j_gene: TRBJ2-1
d_gene: TRBD1
abundance: NA
v_gene: TRBV5-1
len: 14

CDR3nt: TGTGCCAGCAGCCAATGGACAGGGGGCTACGAGCAGTACTTC
CDR3aa: CASSQWTGGYEQYF
j_gene: TRBJ2-7
d_gene: TRBD1
abundance: NA
v_gene: TRBV3-1/TRBV3-2
len: 14

CDR3nt: TGCGCCAGCTCTTCGGGGGGCTCCTATAATTCACCCCTCCACTTT
CDR3aa: CASSSGGSYNSPLHF
j_gene: TRBJ1-6
d_gene: NA
abundance: NA
v_gene: TRBV5-1
len: 15

CDR3nt: TGTGCCAGCACCGGTAACACTGAAGCTTTCTTT
CDR3aa: CASTGNTEAFF
j_gene: TRBJ1-1
d_gene: NA
abundance: NA
v_gene: TRBV2
len: 11

CDR3nt: TGTGCCATCGAAGAGACAGCTAATTCACCCCTCCACTTT
CDR3aa: CAIEETANSPLHF
j_gene: TRBJ1-6
d_gene: NA
abundance: NA
v_gene: TRBV10-3
len: 13

CDR3nt: TGCGCCAGCAGTCCCCGTCAGGGGACAGGTTCCTACGAGCAGTACTTC
CDR3aa: CASSPRQGTGSYEQYF
j_gene: TRBJ2-7
d_gene: TRBD1
abundance: NA
v_gene: TRBV5-1
len: 16

CDR3nt: TGTGCCAGCGCGACTAGCGGGGGGACACCCTACAATGAGCAGTTCTTC
CDR3aa: CASATSGGTPYNEQFF
j_gene: TRBJ2-1
d_gene: TRBD2
abundance: NA
v_gene: TRBV2
len: 16

CDR3nt: TGTGCCAGCAGCTTACTCCCGACTAGCGGTGTGGGCAATGAGCAGTTCTTC
CDR3aa: CASSLLPTSGVGNEQFF
j_gene: TRBJ2-1
d_gene: TRBD2
abundance: NA
v_gene: TRBV7-2
len: 17

CDR3nt: TGCGCCAGCAGCCCAACAGGGGATAGCTCCTACAATGAGCAGTTCTTC
CDR3aa: CASSPTGDSSYNEQFF
j_gene: TRBJ2-1
d_gene: TRBD1
abundance: NA
v_gene: TRBV5-1
len: 16

CDR3nt: TGCGCCAGCAGCTACATCGGGGGGGCAGGCACAGATACGCAGTATTTT
CDR3aa: CASSYIGGAGTDTQYF
j_gene: TRBJ2-3
d_gene: TRBD2
abundance: NA
v_gene: TRBV5-1
len: 16

CDR3nt: TGTGCCAGCAGCCAACGGGGGAACACCGGGGAGCTGTTTTTT
CDR3aa: CASSQRGNTGELFF
j_gene: TRBJ2-2
d_gene: NA
abundance: NA
v_gene: TRBV3-1/TRBV3-2
len: 14

CDR3nt: TGTGCCAGCAGTTTATTGGGTGGAGGAAAACTGTTTTTT
CDR3aa: CASSLLGGGKLFF
j_gene: TRBJ1-4
d_gene: NA
abundance: NA
v_gene: TRBV28
len: 13

CDR3nt: TGTGCCAGCACCGGCAGGGGCACAGATACGCAGTATTTT
CDR3aa: CASTGRGTDTQYF
j_gene: TRBJ2-3
d_gene: NA
abundance: NA
v_gene: TRBV2
len: 13

CDR3nt: TGCGCCAGCAGCTTGGGACTAGCGGGAGTGGGGGTGGAGACCCAGTACTTC
CDR3aa: CASSLGLAGVGVETQYF
j_gene: TRBJ2-5
d_gene: TRBD2
abundance: NA
v_gene: TRBV5-1
len: 17

CDR3nt: TGTGCCAGCAGCCCTGGACTAGCGGGAACAGATACGCAGTATTTT
CDR3aa: CASSPGLAGTDTQYF
j_gene: TRBJ2-3
d_gene: TRBD2
abundance: NA
v_gene: TRBV3-1/TRBV3-2
len: 15

CDR3nt: TGTGCCAGCAGGGGGGACAGCCTGAACACTGAAGCTTTCTTT
CDR3aa: CASRGDSLNTEAFF
j_gene: TRBJ1-1
d_gene: TRBD1
abundance: NA
v_gene: TRBV2
len: 14

CDR3nt: TGTGCCAGCAGCCAAGTACGTACTAGCGGGGGGCCAAATCCCTCTGGGGCCAACGTCCTGACTTTC
CDR3aa: CASSQVRTSGGPNPSGANVLTF
j_gene: TRBJ2-6
d_gene: TRBD2
abundance: NA
v_gene: TRBV4-2
len: 22

CDR3nt: TGTGCCAGCAGTTCCGACAGGGGTTCCTATGGCTACACCTTC
CDR3aa: CASSSDRGSYGYTF
j_gene: TRBJ1-2
d_gene: TRBD1
abundance: NA
v_gene: TRBV3-1/TRBV3-2
len: 14

CDR3nt: TGTGCCATCACCCGAAAAGAGACAGGGATTGATGGCTACACCTTC
CDR3aa: CAITRKETGIDGYTF
j_gene: TRBJ1-2
d_gene: TRBD1
abundance: once
v_gene: TRBV10-3
len: 15

CDR3nt: TGTGCCAGCAGCCAAGTCCAGGGGGCTTCCGAGCAGTACTTC
CDR3aa: CASSQVQGASEQYF
j_gene: TRBJ2-7
d_gene: TRBD1
abundance: few
v_gene: TRBV3-1/TRBV3-2
len: 14

CDR3nt: TGCGCCAGCAGTTACGGACTAGGCAAAGAGACCCAGTACTTC
CDR3aa: CASSYGLGKETQYF
j_gene: TRBJ2-5
d_gene: TRBD2
abundance: NA
v_gene: TRBV5-1
len: 14

CDR3nt: TGTGCCAGCAGTTTAAAAAAGGGGACAGAGCAGTTCTTC
CDR3aa: CASSLKKGTEQFF
j_gene: TRBJ2-1
d_gene: NA
abundance: once
v_gene: TRBV12-3/TRBV12-4
len: 13

CDR3nt: TGTGCCAGCAGCTTGGCCGGGACAGGTGGAGGTGGCTACACCTTC
CDR3aa: CASSLAGTGGGGYTF
j_gene: TRBJ1-2
d_gene: TRBD1
abundance: once
v_gene: TRBV5-5
len: 15

CDR3nt: TGCGCCAGCAGCCCTATACAGGGATCAGATACGCAGTATTTT
CDR3aa: CASSPIQGSDTQYF
j_gene: TRBJ2-3
d_gene: NA
abundance: NA
v_gene: TRBV5-1
len: 14

CDR3nt: TGCAGCGTTGTAAAGGGGACAGGGGGCCCCTATGGCTACACCTTC
CDR3aa: CSVVKGTGGPYGYTF
j_gene: TRBJ1-2
d_gene: TRBD1
abundance: NA
v_gene: TRBV29-1
len: 15

CDR3nt: TGTGCCAGCACCATCGGCGGGGGTTGGGGGGTTAATAGCAATCAGCCCCAGCATTTT
CDR3aa: CASTIGGGWGVNSNQPQHF
j_gene: TRBJ1-5
d_gene: NA
abundance: NA
v_gene: TRBV28
len: 19

CDR3nt: TGTGCCAGCAGCTTCGAGGGCCATCCAGCAGACACCATATATTTT
CDR3aa: CASSFEGHPADTIYF
j_gene: TRBJ1-3
d_gene: NA
abundance: NA
v_gene: TRBV7-3
len: 15

CDR3nt: TGTGCCAGCAGACAGTCTAATGAAAAACTGTTTTTT
CDR3aa: CASRQSNEKLFF
j_gene: TRBJ1-4
d_gene: NA
abundance: NA
v_gene: TRBV28
len: 12

CDR3nt: TGCGCCAGCAGCTACGAGTCCCCCTATGGCTACACCTTC
CDR3aa: CASSYESPYGYTF
j_gene: TRBJ1-2
d_gene: NA
abundance: NA
v_gene: TRBV5-1
len: 13

CDR3nt: TGTGCCAGCAGTTATCTTCCGGGGGAGGCGGCGACCTACGAGCAGTACTTC
CDR3aa: CASSYLPGEAATYEQYF
j_gene: TRBJ2-7
d_gene: NA
abundance: NA
v_gene: TRBV6-2/TRBV6-3
len: 17

CDR3nt: TGTGCCAGCAGCGACGGGACAGGGACCGGGGAGCTGTTTTTT
CDR3aa: CASSDGTGTGELFF
j_gene: TRBJ2-2
d_gene: TRBD1
abundance: NA
v_gene: TRBV9
len: 14

CDR3nt: TGTGCCAGTAGTAACGTCGTCGCGAGCGGGGGGGCCCTAGATACGCAGTATTTT
CDR3aa: CASSNVVASGGALDTQYF
j_gene: TRBJ2-3
d_gene: TRBD2
abundance: NA
v_gene: TRBV19
len: 18

CDR3nt: TGTGCCAGCTTTACTGGCGGGGGGCCTAGCACAGATACGCAGTATTTT
CDR3aa: CASFTGGGPSTDTQYF
j_gene: TRBJ2-3
d_gene: TRBD2
abundance: NA
v_gene: TRBV5-4
len: 16

CDR3nt: TGCAGCGTTCGACAGGGGGCGGACGGAGGTTCACCCCTCCACTTT
CDR3aa: CSVRQGADGGSPLHF
j_gene: TRBJ1-6
d_gene: TRBD1
abundance: NA
v_gene: TRBV29-1
len: 15

CDR3nt: TGTGCCAGCAGTTACTCGTCGGGGGGGTACACCGGGGAGCTGTTTTTT
CDR3aa: CASSYSSGGYTGELFF
j_gene: TRBJ2-2
d_gene: TRBD2
abundance: NA
v_gene: TRBV6-6
len: 16

CDR3nt: TGTGCCAGCAGCCTCGAGACAGGGAATGGCTACACCTTC
CDR3aa: CASSLETGNGYTF
j_gene: TRBJ1-2
d_gene: TRBD1
abundance: once
v_gene: TRBV7-3
len: 13